This T cell receptor beta chain was identified during a study of technical replicates of blood from several donors. The repertoire was sequenced with immunoSEQ multiplex PCR; TCRdb's copy has only in-frame clones and lacks some. Of about 75,000 clones in the sample, 95% to 98% were seen once. Germline lookup yields CDR1 MNHNS and CDR2 SASEGT. V was pared by 0 bases and J by 4 bases, with 6 bases between. The CDR3 is 14 residues long. The chain has TRBV6-1 and TRBJ2-2; D is uncertain. The sample comprised T cells isolated from PBMCs. This receptor was obtained from a human donor in good health. The CDR3 DNA reads TGTGCCAGCAGTGAAGCAATCGGCACCGGGGAGCTGTTTTTT. Translated, it gives CASSEAIGTGELFF.